This T cell receptor (beta chain) was captured by sequencing in a study of T cell responses to AZD1222 COVID-19 vaccine. Sequencing used immunoSEQ multiplex PCR; TCRdb keeps in-frame clones, though not all of them. The table lists about 170,000 clones, roughly 92% of them singletons. General study findings and limits: There were vaccine-associated CD4 TCRs across spike, dominant at 160-218 and 743-854. Unmutated variant regions are reportedly targeted by nearly half of spike-specific TCRs. Seropositive status at baseline applied to only 6 or 7 AZD1222 recipients. Repertoire samples came only from after the peak T cell response.

With regard to this clone: Its antigen is as yet unknown.

The clonotype comes from an adult in good health. The sequencing here drew on peripheral blood, taken on day 0 of AZD1222 vaccination.

CDR3 DNA: TGTGCCAGCAGTCCGGGACAGGGAGGGTGGTCCTACAATGAGCAGTTCTTC. It specifies CASSPGQGGWSYNEQFF. The V call is TRBV6-6, the J call TRBJ2-1; TRBD1 matches 9 bases. The germline CDR1 and CDR2 sequences are MNHNY and SVGAGI (reference sequence). The CDR3 sequence is 17 residues long. V was pared by 5 bases and J by 1 base, with 9 bases of the junction left unmatched.